Listed below are T cell receptor beta chains from one sample, sequenced in a study of cytomegalovirus exposure and HLA in healthy donors. Produced via immunoSEQ multiplex PCR; TCRdb's table is partial and in-frame only. The sample includes some 110,000 clones, around 89% of them seen just once. Input material: PBMCs. The receptors shown here come from a woman under 30 in good health and CMV-seropositive. Both conserved end residues are part of each CDR3. D genes are given only for firm matches. Expanded clones get a size class; other rows say once, few or many, or leave the size out.

TRBJ1-2 TRBV7-9 . TRBD1 CASSPGGGYGYTF TGTGCCAGCAGCCCAGGGGGCGGTTATGGCTACACCTTC
TRBJ2-2 TRBV6-4 . TRBD1 CASSDAGGTGELFF TGTGCCAGCAGTGACGCAGGGGGAACCGGGGAGCTGTTTTTT
TRBJ2-5 TRBV10-1 . . CASSDGQQETQYF TGCGCCAGCAGTGATGGACAGCAAGAGACCCAGTACTTC
TRBJ2-5 TRBV9 . . CASSVIYGGEETQYF TGTGCCAGCAGCGTAATTTACGGTGGAGAAGAGACCCAGTACTTC
TRBJ2-5 TRBV11-2 . TRBD2 CASSFSGGGETQYF TGTGCCAGCAGCTTTAGCGGGGGGGGAGAGACCCAGTACTTC
TRBJ1-2 TRBV4-3 many . CASSQADIWPNYGYTF TGCGCCAGCAGCCAGGCCGACATCTGGCCTAACTATGGCTACACCTTC
TRBJ1-2 TRBV29-1 . . CSVEGDSLGYTF TGCAGCGTCGAGGGGGATTCCCTTGGCTACACCTTC
TRBJ1-6 TRBV7-2 . TRBD1 CASTLDRGQSPLHF TGTGCCAGCACCCTAGACAGGGGGCAATCACCCCTCCACTTT
TRBJ1-4 TRBV6-1 . TRBD1 CASASGGATNEKLFF TGTGCCAGCGCGTCAGGGGGTGCAACTAATGAAAAACTGTTTTTT
TRBJ1-2 TRBV4-3 . TRBD1 CASSQDRGYGYTF TGCGCCAGCAGCCAAGACAGGGGGTATGGCTACACCTTC
TRBJ1-4 TRBV6-6 . . CASRLSSTNEKLFF TGTGCCAGCAGATTGTCCTCAACTAATGAAAAACTGTTTTTT
TRBJ1-2 TRBV5-8 . . CASSSYSKTANYGYTF TGTGCCAGCAGCTCATACTCTAAGACAGCTAACTATGGCTACACCTTC
TRBJ2-7 TRBV7-9 . . CASSLGNRVYEQYF TGTGCCAGCAGCTTAGGCAACAGGGTATACGAGCAGTACTTC
TRBJ2-2 TRBV6-1 . TRBD1 CASSVTGDTGELFF TGTGCCAGCAGTGTAACAGGGGACACCGGGGAGCTGTTTTTT
TRBJ2-3 TRBV18 . . CASSPPQGLSTDTQYF TGTGCCAGCTCACCACCGCAGGGACTGAGCACAGATACGCAGTATTTT
TRBJ1-2 TRBV25-1 . . CASSETRQVHHYGYTF TGTGCCAGCAGTGAAACACGACAGGTTCACCACTATGGCTACACCTTC
TRBJ2-2 TRBV11-2 . . CASSGVPGELFF TGTGCCAGCAGCGGAGTCCCCGGGGAGCTGTTTTTT
TRBJ2-5 TRBV6-5 once TRBD1 CASSSSGQEETQYF TGTGCCAGCAGTTCCTCGGGACAGGAAGAGACCCAGTACTTC
TRBJ1-4 TRBV4-2 . . CASSHTAAETNEKLFF TGTGCCAGCAGCCATACGGCGGCGGAAACTAATGAAAAACTGTTTTTT
TRBJ2-1 TRBV19 . . CASSPTGFRPSSYNEQFF TGTGCCAGTAGTCCTACAGGGTTTCGCCCGAGCTCCTACAATGAGCAGTTCTTC
TRBJ2-7 TRBV19 . TRBD1 CASRDRGYEQYF TGTGCCAGTAGGGACAGGGGTTACGAGCAGTACTTC
TRBJ2-1 TRBV29-1 . TRBD1 CSVALGTGTGNEQFF TGCAGCGTGGCGCTTGGGACAGGGACTGGGAATGAGCAGTTCTTC
TRBJ2-3 TRBV20-1 . . CSARAGDTQYF TGCAGTGCTAGAGCTGGCGATACGCAGTATTTT
TRBJ1-2 TRBV19 few . CASSIDRQVSNYGYTF TGTGCCAGTAGTATAGACCGACAGGTTTCTAACTATGGCTACACCTTC
TRBJ1-1 TRBV4-1 . TRBD1 CASSHPQGDTGVGAFF TGCGCCAGCAGCCATCCCCAAGGGGACACAGGGGTTGGGGCTTTCTTT
TRBJ1-4 TRBV7-2 . . CASSPSRSNEKLFF TGTGCCAGCAGCCCATCCAGGTCGAATGAAAAACTGTTTTTT
TRBJ1-6 TRBV5-1 . . CASRVQRGSNSPLHF TGCGCCAGCAGAGTGCAGAGAGGGTCTAATTCACCCCTCCACTTT
TRBJ2-6 TRBV6-5 . TRBD1 CASSWGTGTGANVLTF TGTGCCAGCAGTTGGGGGACAGGGACTGGGGCCAACGTCCTGACTTTC
TRBJ1-1 TRBV9 . . CASSATYRHGTEAFF TGTGCCAGCAGCGCTACCTATCGACATGGGACTGAAGCTTTCTTT
TRBJ1-3 TRBV18 . . CASSPGGNSGNTIYF TGTGCCAGCTCACCAGGAGGCAACTCTGGAAACACCATATATTTT
TRBJ1-2 TRBV12-5 . . CASGLGLDSYGYTF TGTGCTAGTGGTTTGGGCCTGGACAGCTATGGCTACACCTTC
TRBJ2-2 TRBV28 . TRBD1 CAARDSYTGELFF TGTGCCGCACGGGACAGCTACACCGGGGAGCTGTTTTTT
TRBJ2-5 TRBV6-1 once TRBD2 CASRGGGLETQYF TGTGCCAGCCGCGGGGGGGGCCTGGAGACCCAGTACTTC
TRBJ1-2 TRBV6-5 once TRBD1 CASSYSWTGRSYGYTF TGTGCCAGCAGTTACTCGTGGACAGGGAGGAGCTATGGCTACACCTTC
TRBJ1-1 TRBV6-5 . TRBD1 CASSRDRVGTEAFF TGTGCCAGCAGCCGGGACAGGGTGGGCACTGAAGCTTTCTTT
TRBJ2-1 TRBV27 . TRBD2 CASSHPLRGGSYNEQFF TGTGCCAGCAGCCATCCACTGCGGGGGGGCTCCTACAATGAGCAGTTCTTC
TRBJ2-5 TRBV27 . TRBD1 CASSLAGGETQYF TGTGCCAGCAGTTTAGCAGGGGGAGAGACCCAGTACTTC
TRBJ1-1 TRBV6-4 . TRBD1 CASSDSRTGAHTEAFF TGTGCCAGCAGTGACTCGAGGACAGGGGCCCACACTGAAGCTTTCTTT
TRBJ2-2 TRBV2 . . CASSGGRRGNTGELFF TGTGCCAGCAGTGGGGGCAGGAGAGGGAACACCGGGGAGCTGTTTTTT
TRBJ2-6 TRBV18 . TRBD2 CASSPWTSGGAYGANVLTF TGTGCCAGCTCACCCTGGACTAGCGGGGGGGCCTATGGGGCCAACGTCCTGACTTTC
TRBJ1-1 TRBV4-2 . . CASSQAGSQVITEAFF TGTGCCAGCAGCCAAGCGGGGTCGCAGGTGATCACTGAAGCTTTCTTT
TRBJ1-1 TRBV11-2 . TRBD1 CASSPGHRGSTEAFF TGTGCCAGCAGCCCCGGACACAGGGGGAGCACTGAAGCTTTCTTT
TRBJ1-1 TRBV5-6 . TRBD1 CASSPGRDSSTEAFF TGTGCCAGCAGCCCGGGAAGGGACAGCTCCACTGAAGCTTTCTTT
TRBJ2-7 TRBV6-5 . TRBD1 CASSYRDRTYEQYF TGTGCCAGCAGTTACCGGGACAGGACTTACGAGCAGTACTTC
TRBJ1-2 TRBV6-5 . . CASSSPSNYGYTF TGTGCCAGCAGTAGCCCTTCTAACTATGGCTACACCTTC